Shown below are 14 T cell receptor beta chains from a single sample sequenced in a study of Tregs in tolerant kidney transplant recipients. Method: immunoSEQ multiplex PCR; TCRdb's copy keeps in-frame clones and lacks some. The repertoire holds about 240,000 clones, with around 82% as singletons. Sequenced: CD4+ T cells from blood. The receptors shown here come from a human donor in good health.

The chain employs TRBV15 and TRBJ2-7; perhaps TRBD1 as D (6 bases). Trimming pared 5 bases from V and 0 bases from J, leaving 11 bases between. Germline V gene lookup returns CDR1 LNHNV and CDR2 YYDKDF (reference sequence). The CDR3 loop spans 14 amino acids. This chain's CDR3 is CATSFDRNSYEQYF. In nucleotides, the CDR3 is TGTGCCACCAGCTTCGACAGGAACTCCTACGAGCAGTACTTC.

This chain uses TRBV4-2 with TRBJ1-2; 7 bases agree with TRBD1. V gave up 2 bases and J gave up 7 bases; unmatched junction bases: 13. The CDR3 covers 16 residues. Looked up from germline, CDR1 is LGHNA and CDR2 is YNFKEQ. CDR3 nucleotides: TGTGCCAGCAGCCAACCTATACAGGGGAAGGCTCGTGGCTACACCTTC. Translation gives CASSQPIQGKARGYTF.

This clone was observed a few times. V gene TRBV20-1 combines with J gene TRBJ1-1; D uncertain. Germline V lookup: CDR1 DFQATT, CDR2 SNEGSKA (reference sequence). V dropped 3 bases and J dropped 1 base, with 3 bases sitting between them. The CDR3 runs to 11 residues. The CDR3 spells CSASENTEAFF. DNA for the CDR3: TGCAGTGCTAGTGAGAACACTGAAGCTTTCTTT.

This chain joins TRBV27 and TRBJ1-1; D possibly corresponds to TRBD1 (5 bases). CDR3 length: 14 residues. Trimming left V 2 bases short and J 4 bases short, with 11 bases between. The germline V gene encodes CDR1 MNHEY and CDR2 SMNVEV (reference sequence). As DNA, the CDR3 is TGTGCCAGCAGTTTAAGAGGGGTCAGCACTGAAGCTTTCTTT. Protein: CASSLRGVSTEAFF.

The J gene is TRBJ1-2, the V gene TRBV9; D unresolved. Germline V gene data show CDR1 as SGDLS and CDR2 as YYNGEE. V dropped 4 bases and J dropped 2 bases, with 12 bases sitting between them. This CDR3 region has 14 residues. This CDR3 reads CASSPVEWNYGYTF. The DNA for the CDR3 is TGTGCCAGCAGCCCCGTAGAATGGAACTATGGCTACACCTTC.

The chain uses TRBV6-1 and TRBJ2-2, with 9 bases that match TRBD1. Per germline, CDR1 MNHNS and CDR2 SASEGT. The V segment lost 4 bases and the J segment 4 bases; nucleotides outside the gene matches: 10. This CDR3 is built from 17 residues. CDR3 sequence reads: CASSAQPGQGRTGELFF. CDR3 sequence (DNA): TGTGCCAGCAGTGCACAACCGGGACAGGGCCGCACCGGGGAGCTGTTTTTT.

The genes are TRBV5-1 and TRBJ2-4; 9 nucleotides agree with TRBD2. V lost 0 bases to trimming and J lost 6 bases; unmatched junction nucleotides: 16. The CDR3 covers 19 residues. The germline V gene encodes CDR1 SGHRS and CDR2 YFSETQ. The CDR3 DNA reads as TGCGCCAGCAGCTTGGAGGTAGCGGGAGTGTTCGTGGGTGGAAACATTCAGTACTTC. This sequence encodes CASSLEVAGVFVGGNIQYF.

The chain has TRBV18 and TRBJ2-2; D is perhaps TRBD2 (5 bases). The ends were cut back, 6 bases at V and 1 base at J, with 9 bases in the middle. There are 14 residues in the CDR3. Germline-derived CDR1 and CDR2 are KGHSH and LQKENI. The DNA of the CDR3 is TGTGCCAGCTCCGAGGGTTGGAACACCGGGGAGCTGTTTTTT. Translated, it gives CASSEGWNTGELFF.

This clone appeared a few times. The V and J genes are TRBV30 and TRBJ2-7; D is uncertain. The CDR3 is made up of 11 amino acids. V was cut by 0 bases and J by 7 bases, with 7 bases left in between. Germline CDR1 is GTSNPN and CDR2 is SVGIG (reference sequence). The CDR3 spells CAWSVRREQYF. CDR3 sequence (DNA): TGTGCCTGGAGTGTACGAAGGGAGCAGTACTTC.

The count of this clone is one. V and J are TRBV14 and TRBJ1-6; D might be TRBD1 (5 bases). In germline, CDR1 is SGHDN, CDR2 FVKESK. V was cut by 0 bases and J by 6 bases, with 12 bases left in between. The CDR3 totals 16 residues. The CDR3 nucleotides are TGTGCCAGCAGCCAAGATCTCGGACAAATTAATTCACCCCTCCACTTT. Residues: CASSQDLGQINSPLHF.

The rearrangement links TRBV7-3 to TRBJ2-2, with TRBD1 matching over 10 bases. CDR1 is SGHTA, CDR2 FQGTGA, per germline. V was pared by 5 bases and J by 5 bases, with 2 bases of the junction left unmatched. The CDR3 consists of 14 residues. The CDR3 DNA sequence: TGTGCCAGCAGCCGACAGGGGGCAACCGGGGAGCTGTTTTTT. This codes for CASSRQGATGELFF.

The J gene is TRBJ2-1, the V gene TRBV6-6; D unclear. The ends were cut back, 6 bases at V and 9 bases at J, with 12 bases in the middle. The V gene's germline CDR1 is MNHNY and CDR2 SVGAGI (reference sequence). The CDR3 consists of 12 residues. The CDR3 coding sequence is TGTGCCAGCAGCCTCAAGGGCGGTGAGCAGTTCTTC. This encodes CASSLKGGEQFF.

The chain combines TRBV11-2 with TRBJ2-3, with TRBD2 matching 7 bases. V lost 1 base and J lost 9; bases outside the gene matches: 13. The length of the CDR3 is 16 residues. Germline CDR1 SGHAT, CDR2 FQNNGV. The CDR3 here is CASSLGLGERGRTQYF. CDR3 coding DNA: TGTGCCAGCAGCTTAGGGCTTGGTGAGCGGGGTAGAACGCAGTATTTT. Full variable domain (outside the CDR3, taken from reference TRBV11-2 and TRBJ2-3): EAGVAQSPRYKIIEKRQSVAFWCNPISGHATLYWYQQILGQGPKLLIQFQNNGVVDDSQLPKDRFSAERLKGVDSTLKIQPAKLEDSAVYLCASSLGLGERGRTQYFGPGTRLTVL.

This chain uses TRBV7-9 with TRBJ1-2; 7 nucleotides align to TRBD1. This CDR3 is built from 15 residues. CDR1 and CDR2 from the germline V gene are SEHNR and FQNEAQ (reference sequence). Trimming removed 5 bases from V and 4 bases from J; junction bases left unmatched: 10. CDR3 nucleotide sequence: TGTGCCAGCAGCCGTGGGACAGAACGGGGCTATGGCTACACCTTC. Its protein is CASSRGTERGYGYTF.